This TCR beta chain was found in a study of CD8+CD57+ T cells in acquired aplastic anemia. Looking at the study overall: Across the sorted CD4+ and CD8+ cells, DNA amounts averaged roughly 3 ug. Study findings and constraints: Overlap between patients and controls comprised roughly 28 CD8+ CDR3 sequences.

TCR beta VDJ and CDR3 profiling used genomic DNA as template. TCRdb used MiXCR to reprocess the reads, holding one entry per CDR3 protein. Here the sample spans 250,000 to 350,000 distinct CDR3 sequences, around three fifths being singletons. Regarding this clonotype: Antigen: not known.

Sequencing was done on patients that had shown CD8+CD57+ cell expansion by flow cytometry. No therapy was given to patients before blood sampling. This clonotype was sampled from a human donor with aplastic anemia. The sample taken for sequencing was sorted CD4+, CD8+, or CD8+CD57+ T cells (not recorded which) from PBMCs.

The CDR3 spells CASSTGSHYGYTF. In DNA form, the CDR3 reads TGTGCCAGCAGTACGGGGTCCCACTATGGCTACACCTTC. The chain uses TRBV11-3 and TRBJ1-2; D is undetermined. Germline values: CDR1 SGHNT, CDR2 YENEEA. The CDR3 covers 13 residues. V was pared by 6 bases and J by 3 bases, with 11 bases between.